What follows are 10 T cell receptor beta chains derived from one specimen sequenced in a study of cytomegalovirus exposure and HLA in healthy donors. 13 Jbeta primers and 60 Vbeta primers were used for the PCR. Clones were sequenced by immunoSEQ multiplex PCR, and TCRdb holds only the in-frame ones, with some missing. The profile covers roughly 88,000 clones, with approximately 80% appearing a single time and approximately 5.1% taken by the ten largest. Source material: PBMCs. The receptors originated from a man younger than 45 in good health and CMV-seropositive.

The genes are TRBV5-1 and TRBJ1-1, with 7 bases matching TRBD1. This CDR3 has 14 amino acids. Losses at the gene ends were 5 bases for V and 1 base for J; bases not matched to a gene: 5. The germline V gene encodes CDR1 SGHRS and CDR2 YFSETQ. The CDR3 nucleotides are TGCGCCAGCAGAACAGGGGCCCCGAACACTGAAGCTTTCTTT. It translates to CASRTGAPNTEAFF.

This chain joins TRBV5-6 and TRBJ2-7; 7 bases agree with TRBD1. The CDR3 loop spans 14 amino acids. V was clipped by 4 bases and J by 0 bases; unmatched bases: 4. Germline V gives CDR1 SGHDT, CDR2 YYEEEE. CDR3 sequence (DNA): TGTGCCAGCAGCCAGGACAGGCTCTCCTACGAGCAGTACTTC. Residues: CASSQDRLSYEQYF.

J is TRBJ2-5 and V is TRBV5-4; no clear D. Germline-derived CDR1 and CDR2 are SGHNT and YYREEE (reference sequence). The V gene lost 2 bases and the J gene lost 2 bases, with 10 bases spanning the gap. CDR3 length: 14 residues. The CDR3 DNA sequence: TGTGCCAGCAGCTTAGAACTATCACAAGAGACCCAGTACTTC. The encoded protein is CASSLELSQETQYF.

Of note for this clone: The junction departs from germline at one end; a sequencing error may be responsible. The rearrangement joins TRBV7-2 to TRBJ1-1, with 7 nucleotides matching TRBD1. The V gene's germline CDR1 is SGHTA and CDR2 FQGNSA. This CDR3 region has 15 residues. DNA for the CDR3: TGTGCCAGCACCCGAGACAGGGCTAAGGGCACTGAAGCCTTCTTT. This encodes CASTRDRAKGTEAFF.

The chain uses TRBV7-2 and TRBJ2-7; no reliable D call. Trimming took off 5 bases at V and 0 bases at J, with 11 bases between the two ends. This CDR3 is 14 amino acids long. Per germline, CDR1 SGHTA and CDR2 FQGNSA. CDR3 in DNA: TGTGCCAGCAGCCCCACGACAACCTCCTACGAGCAGTACTTC. Translation gives CASSPTTTSYEQYF.

The chain carries TRBV28 and TRBJ1-5; 7 nucleotides line up with TRBD1. This CDR3 comprises 16 residues. Germline CDR1 MDHEN, CDR2 SYDVKM. With 3 bases clipped from V and 3 bases from J, the junction kept 8 bases outside the gene matches. For the CDR3, the DNA is TGTGCCAGCAGTTTGGAAAGGGGGCCCGACAATCAGCCCCAGCATTTT. It encodes CASSLERGPDNQPQHF.

This chain joins TRBV6-5 and TRBJ1-1; tentative D call: TRBD1 (5 bases). V was clipped by 2 bases and J by 4 bases, with 11 bases between them. The CDR3 length is 14 residues. Germline V gene data show CDR1 as MNHEY and CDR2 as SVGAGI. The CDR3 DNA reads TGTGCCAGCAGTTACCGGGGGAGGGGCACTGAAGCTTTCTTT. Amino acid sequence: CASSYRGRGTEAFF.

The sample holds one count of this clone. V usage is TRBV19 and J usage is TRBJ2-3; D gene uncertain. The germline CDR1 and CDR2 sequences are LNHDA and SQIVND (reference sequence). The CDR3 loop spans 15 amino acids. Trimming removed 1 base at V and 1 base at J, with 9 bases between. The CDR3 sequence is CASSIGWRGTDTQYF. CDR3 nucleotides: TGTGCCAGTAGTATAGGTTGGAGAGGCACAGATACGCAGTATTTT.

As DNA, the CDR3 is TGTGCCAGTAGTATCTTCGACACCCCGAACACCGGGGAGCTGTTTTTT. It specifies CASSIFDTPNTGELFF. This sequence joins TRBV19 and TRBJ2-2; D unresolved. Germline values: CDR1 LNHDA, CDR2 SQIVND (reference sequence). Trimming cost V 3 bases and J 0 bases, with 11 bases left between them. This CDR3 contains 16 residues.

The chain is built from TRBV4-1 and TRBJ1-1, with a weak D call TRBD1 (6 bases). CDR1 and CDR2 from the germline V gene are MGHRA and YSYEKL. CDR3 size: 18 residues. Trimming removed 4 bases at V and 4 bases at J, with 25 bases between. In DNA form, the CDR3 reads TGCGCCAGCAGCCCCCACCCGGGCAGGGGTCGAGGGTTCACTGAAGCTTTCTTT. Translated, it gives CASSPHPGRGRGFTEAFF.